The rows below give T cell receptor beta chains drawn from one sample of a study of T cell repertoires in cytomegalovirus infection. TCRdb called the reads again in MiXCR, with one record for every CDR3 protein. In the table there are some 500,000 distinct CDR3 sequences, approximately 40% of which are singletons. Antigens of these TCRs are unknown. Sample: cultured PBMCs, taken from culture after CMV antigen stimulation. The receptors originated from a human donor in good health (CMV status not recorded). Some clones in this sample may be carry-over from other donors' samples. Both conserved end residues are part of each CDR3. Fields, in order: clone size, V gene, D gene, J gene, CDR3 protein, CDR3 DNA. A D gene is named only where the DNA matches it firmly. A row's size may be missing; if present it is once, few, many or a size class.

.	TRBV5-5	.	TRBJ2-5	CASSPAGVRRETQYF	TGTGCCAGCAGCCCAGCAGGGGTTCGGCGAGAGACCCAGTACTTC
.	TRBV6-6	.	TRBJ2-7	CASTFLHEQYF	TGTGCCAGCACCTTCCTCCACGAGCAGTACTTC
few	TRBV28	.	TRBJ2-7	CASSRPGGTNPYEQYF	TGTGCCAGCAGTCGCCCCGGGGGCACTAACCCCTACGAGCAGTACTTC
many	TRBV7-8	.	TRBJ1-5	CASSSKVPFSLHSQHF	TGTGCCAGCAGCTCTAAGGTCCCTTTCTCGCTTCACAGCCAGCATTTT
.	TRBV12-3/TRBV12-4	.	TRBJ2-2	CASSLGLMPGELFF	TGTGCCAGCAGTTTGGGTCTTATGCCCGGGGAGCTGTTTTTT
many	TRBV7-2	TRBD1	TRBJ2-7	CASSFRGDPGQGGYEQYF	TGTGCCAGCAGCTTCCGGGGGGACCCGGGACAGGGCGGCTACGAGCAGTACTTC
few	TRBV7-6	.	TRBJ2-3	CASSSEAEGPVTDTQYF	TGTGCCAGCAGCTCCGAGGCCGAGGGACCAGTCACAGATACGCAGTATTTT
many	TRBV7-2	TRBD2	TRBJ2-1	CASNFFSGGAYNEQFF	TGTGCCAGCAACTTCTTTAGCGGGGGGGCCTACAATGAGCAGTTCTTC
few	TRBV6-5	.	TRBJ2-3	CASSHPDSTDTQYF	TGTGCCAGCAGTCACCCGGACAGCACAGATACGCAGTATTTT
.	TRBV7-2	TRBD2	TRBJ2-7	CASSTRGGGSSFRYEQYF	TGTGCCAGCAGCACCCGGGGCGGGGGTTCCTCATTTAGGTACGAGCAGTACTTC
.	TRBV11-2	.	TRBJ2-7	CASSLRTSHYEQYF	TGTGCCAGCAGCTTGAGAACTAGCCACTACGAGCAGTACTTC
.	TRBV5-6	.	TRBJ2-1	CASSFTGPYNEQFF	TGTGCCAGCAGCTTTACAGGCCCCTACAATGAGCAGTTCTTC
few	TRBV7-9	TRBD2	TRBJ2-1	CASSLMGLAEHNEQFF	TGTGCCAGCAGCTTAATGGGACTAGCGGAACACAATGAGCAGTTCTTC
.	TRBV5-1	.	TRBJ2-5	CASSHGRKETQYF	TGCGCCAGCAGCCACGGGCGGAAAGAGACCCAGTACTTC
.	TRBV5-6	.	TRBJ2-4	CASSLLGGMGNIQYF	TGTGCCAGCAGCTTGTTAGGGGGGATGGGGAACATTCAGTACTTC
.	TRBV7-2	.	TRBJ2-7	CASSLKPGPGYEQYF	TGTGCCAGCAGCTTAAAACCGGGACCCGGCTACGAGCAGTACTTC
.	TRBV7-8	TRBD1	TRBJ2-1	CASSYRTGAGNEQFF	TGTGCCAGCAGCTACCGGACAGGGGCTGGCAATGAGCAGTTCTTC
.	TRBV28	.	TRBJ2-6	CASSLGTYPLTF	TGTGCCAGCAGTTTAGGGACCTACCCCTTGACTTTC
few	TRBV6-2/TRBV6-3	TRBD1	TRBJ1-5	CASSRSTGTGGQPQHF	TGTGCCAGCAGCCGATCGACCGGGACAGGGGGTCAGCCCCAGCATTTT
.	TRBV7-2	.	TRBJ1-6	CAGGQDNYNSPLHF	TGTGCCGGCGGCCAGGATAACTATAATTCACCCCTCCACTTT
.	TRBV11-3	.	TRBJ2-2	CASSFTPGSLAGELFF	TGTGCCAGCAGCTTCACCCCTGGTAGCCTAGCCGGGGAGCTGTTTTTT
.	TRBV7-9	.	TRBJ1-6	CASSLSRGRGSPLHF	TGTGCCAGCAGCTTATCCAGGGGAAGGGGCTCACCCCTCCACTTT
.	TRBV12-3/TRBV12-4	.	TRBJ1-2	CASTETAIYGYTF	TGTGCCAGCACCGAGACAGCCATTTATGGCTACACCTTC
few	TRBV6-2/TRBV6-3	.	TRBJ1-1	CASSYGQLGEAFF	TGTGCCAGCAGTTATGGCCAGTTAGGTGAAGCTTTCTTT
few	TRBV7-2	TRBD2	TRBJ2-3	CASSLRAGGSTDTQYF	TGTGCCAGCAGCTTAAGAGCGGGGGGTAGCACAGATACGCAGTATTTT
.	TRBV19	.	TRBJ2-5	CASSRRGGTQGEETQYF	TGTGCCAGTAGTAGAAGAGGAGGGACCCAGGGGGAAGAGACCCAGTACTTC
.	TRBV29-1	.	TRBJ2-1	CSVGAQSPYNEQFF	TGCAGCGTTGGAGCCCAATCGCCCTACAATGAGCAGTTCTTC
.	TRBV11-1	TRBD1	TRBJ2-3	CASSSPRAVLRTGNTDTQYF	TGTGCCAGCAGCTCCCCACGGGCGGTCCTGAGGACAGGGAACACAGATACGCAGTATTTT
.	TRBV7-2	.	TRBJ2-5	CASSWRSAKETQYF	TGTGCCAGCAGCTGGCGGTCGGCTAAAGAGACCCAGTACTTC
many	TRBV7-2	.	TRBJ2-7	CASSLEEGSYEQYF	TGTGCCAGCAGCTTAGAGGAGGGAAGCTACGAGCAGTACTTC
.	TRBV4-3	.	TRBJ1-4	CASSQDPSRGEKLFF	TGCGCCAGCAGCCAAGATCCCTCACGGGGTGAAAAACTGTTTTTT
.	TRBV27	TRBD2	TRBJ2-7	CASRVLAGDGEQYF	TGTGCCAGCAGAGTACTAGCGGGAGACGGCGAGCAGTACTTC
few	TRBV27	.	TRBJ1-1	CASSLSEGQASEAFF	TGTGCCAGCAGTTTATCCGAAGGGCAGGCATCCGAAGCTTTCTTT
few	TRBV7-2	.	TRBJ1-5	CASSLRPTSNQPQHF	TGTGCCAGCAGCTTAAGACCCACCAGCAATCAGCCCCAGCATTTT
few	TRBV7-8	.	TRBJ1-1	CASSQSLNTEAFF	TGTGCCAGCAGTCAGAGCTTGAACACTGAAGCTTTCTTT
.	TRBV5-6	TRBD2	TRBJ2-2	CASSFEAGTSAGELFF	TGTGCCAGCAGTTTCGAAGCCGGGACTAGTGCCGGGGAGCTGTTTTTT
.	TRBV19	TRBD2	TRBJ2-1	CASSMVASGGGEQFF	TGTGCCAGTAGTATGGTGGCTAGCGGGGGGGGTGAGCAGTTCTTC
.	TRBV7-8	TRBD1	TRBJ1-2	CASSYYTKGDRDGYTF	TGTGCCAGCAGCTATTATACGAAGGGGGACAGGGACGGCTACACCTTC
few	TRBV12-3/TRBV12-4	.	TRBJ2-3	CASSRGRNSDTQYF	TGTGCCAGCAGTCGGGGGCGGAATTCGGATACGCAGTATTTT
.	TRBV11-1	TRBD1	TRBJ2-1	CASSPPGQINNEQFF	TGTGCCAGCAGCCCCCCGGGACAGATAAACAATGAGCAGTTCTTC
.	TRBV4-1	TRBD2	TRBJ2-1	CASSQITSGGPVLMQFF	TGTGCCAGCAGCCAAATAACTAGCGGGGGCCCAGTTCTTATGCAGTTCTTC
few	TRBV28	.	TRBJ1-5	CASSFLSPRAGQPQHF	TGTGCCAGCAGTTTTTTGTCCCCCAGGGCCGGTCAGCCCCAGCATTTT